This entry lists 11 T cell receptor beta chains sequenced from one sample in a study of identical twins. TCRdb called the 5' RACE reads again in MiXCR, with one record for every CDR3 protein. In the table there are roughly 250,000 distinct CDR3 sequences, more than 12% of which are singletons. Specimen: memory (CD45RO+) T cells sorted from blood. Every receptor here comes from a woman aged 18-30 years in good health.

This clonotype was observed a handful of times. The genes are TRBV6-2 or TRBV6-3 and TRBJ2-1; 9 bases are shared with TRBD2. Germline V gene lookup returns CDR1 MNHEY and CDR2 SVGEGT. The length of the CDR3 is 15 residues. Trimming took 6 bases from V and 6 from J; bases not matched to a gene: 9. The CDR3 region has the DNA TGTGCCAGCAGCCCACCCGGGACTAGCCTCAATGAGCAGTTCTTC. Translated, it gives CASSPPGTSLNEQFF.

This clonotype showed up just a few times. The chain links TRBV19 to TRBJ2-1; D is ambiguous. V was cut by 5 bases and J by 6 bases, with 14 bases left in between. The CDR3 is 14 residues long. Germline values: CDR1 LNHDA, CDR2 SQIVND (reference sequence). This CDR3 is CASSPRRSRNEQFF. The CDR3 DNA is TGTGCCAGTAGTCCCCGAAGGAGCCGCAATGAGCAGTTCTTC.

The genes are TRBV5-1 and TRBJ1-1; D remains unclear. Trimming left V 1 base short and J 5 bases short, with 9 bases between. Germline V CDR1 and CDR2: SGHRS, YFSETQ. This CDR3 has 13 amino acids. CDR3 DNA: TGCGCCAGCAGCTTGTTAAAAGAGACTGAAGCTTTCTTT. It translates to CASSLLKETEAFF.

This clonotype was detected ten times or more. The chain uses TRBV7-2 and TRBJ2-1; 9 bases are shared with TRBD2. The CDR3 covers 16 residues. Germline V lookup: CDR1 SGHTA, CDR2 FQGNSA. V trimming: 4 bases; J trimming: 0 bases; junction bases outside the gene matches: 4. This CDR3 is CASSSSGASSYNEQFF. In nucleotides, the CDR3 is TGTGCCAGCAGCTCTAGCGGGGCTAGCTCCTACAATGAGCAGTTCTTC.

V and J are TRBV7-8 and TRBJ2-6; D uncertain. Trimming took off 1 base at V and 0 bases at J, with 7 bases between the two ends. This CDR3 is built from 16 residues. Germline V gene data show CDR1 as SGHVS and CDR2 as FQNEAQ. This chain's CDR3 is CASSLVGSSGANVLTF. The CDR3 DNA sequence: TGTGCCAGCAGCTTAGTGGGGTCCTCTGGGGCCAACGTCCTGACTTTC.

This clonotype has a handful of counts. This CDR3 is CATVGESGKGNEQFF. The DNA for the CDR3 is TGTGCCACTGTTGGGGAAAGCGGGAAGGGGAATGAGCAGTTCTTC. V usage is TRBV2 and J usage is TRBJ2-1; 7 nucleotides match TRBD2. Trimming cost V 10 bases and J 7 bases; bases outside gene matches: 16. The germline gives CDR1 SNHLY, CDR2 FYNNEI. The CDR3 extends over 15 amino acids.

The chain is built from TRBV12-3 or TRBV12-4 and TRBJ1-4; no reliable D call. CDR3 length equals 12 residues. Trimming took off 1 base at V and 10 bases at J, with 7 bases between the two ends. The CDR3 nucleotides read TGTGCCAGCAGTTTAGGGGTGACAAAACTGTTTTTT. It yields the protein CASSLGVTKLFF.

This clonotype occurred many times. The chain recombines TRBV3-1 with TRBJ2-1, with D possibly being TRBD2 (6 bases). CDR1 and CDR2 (germline): LGHDT, YNNKEL (reference sequence). This CDR3 has 16 residues. V shed 4 bases and J shed 2 bases, with 15 bases lying between them. CDR3 bases: TGTGCCAGCAGCCTCGACCCGGGACTCACCTACAATGAGCAGTTCTTC. This sequence encodes CASSLDPGLTYNEQFF.

This clonotype was counted only a few times. The rearrangement uses TRBV7-9 and TRBJ2-5, with D unclear. The CDR3 runs to 13 residues. Germline-derived CDR1 and CDR2 are SEHNR and FQNEAQ (reference sequence). Trimming removed 5 bases at V and 0 bases at J, with 7 bases between. The CDR3 region has the DNA TGTGCCAGCAGCCACGCGGACCAAGAGACCCAGTACTTC. Translated, it gives CASSHADQETQYF.

The chain carries TRBV7-9 and TRBJ2-5; a possible D gene is TRBD1 (7 bases). V was cut by 7 bases and J by 5 bases, with 17 bases left in between. The germline V gene encodes CDR1 SEHNR and CDR2 FQNEAQ (reference sequence). CDR3 size: 14 residues. The CDR3 sequence is CASTLISGGETQYF. The CDR3, as DNA: TGTGCCAGCACCCTTATTTCAGGGGGGGAGACCCAGTACTTC.

The CDR3 sequence is CASSSRAGGITDTQYF. In DNA, the CDR3 is TGTGCCAGCAGCAGTCGGGCAGGGGGCATCACAGATACGCAGTATTTT. V gene TRBV5-4 combines with J gene TRBJ2-3; 8 bases line up with TRBD1. Germline CDR1 SGHNT, CDR2 YYREEE (reference sequence). Trimming took 4 bases from V and 2 from J; bases not matched to a gene: 9. The CDR3 runs 16 residues.